This T cell receptor beta chain was recovered during a study of blood T cell repertoires in COVID-19. Study details: Sources were T cells, B-cell-depleted T cells, or PBMCs; the material itself was cDNA or gDNA.

With V trimmed by 4 bases and J by 6 bases, 15 bases remained unmatched. Germline-derived CDR1 and CDR2 are LGHNA and YNFKEQ. The CDR3 has 17 amino acids. TCRdb's copy holds only in-frame clones and misses some; the assay was immunoSEQ multiplex PCR. Of 95,000 to 150,000 clones listed, 70% to 85% are singletons. The chain couples TRBV4-2 to TRBJ2-5; TRBD2 matches 9 bases. Input material: peripheral blood. The sequence was collected from a woman in her 70s with acute or convalescent COVID-19. CDR3 coding DNA: TGTGCCAGCAGCCCCCGTCCCGCTAGCGGGGTCGTTCAGACCCAGTACTTC. This translates into CASSPRPASGVVQTQYF.